Listed below are T cell receptor beta chains from one sample, sequenced in a study of CD8 T cells in ankylosing spondylitis. Using its own MiXCR run on the 5' RACE reads, TCRdb lists one record per CDR3 protein. The sample records some 450,000 distinct CDR3 sequences, roughly 18% being singletons. Sequencing used blood, either unsorted or a sorted T cell fraction (not recorded which). The receptors derive from a male donor with ankylosing spondylitis. The CDR3 runs from the conserved cysteine through the conserved F or W. Fields, in order: V gene, clone size, D gene, J gene, CDR3 DNA, CDR3 protein. The D gene is left open where the match is weak. Clone size is given for some rows only: seen once, a few or many times, or a class if the clone is expanded.

TRBV7-6	NA	NA	TRBJ2-3	TGTGCCAGCAGCAGCCAGCGGTCTATCGGTACGCAGTATTTT	CASSSQRSIGTQYF
TRBV20-1	few	NA	TRBJ1-5	TGCAGTGCACCCTCGAGGGGCAATCAGCCCCAGCATTTT	CSAPSRGNQPQHF
TRBV18	NA	TRBD1	TRBJ2-1	TGTGCCAGCTCACCAACTCCCTTGACAGGGTTAAAGAGCTCCTACAATGAGCAGTTCTTC	CASSPTPLTGLKSSYNEQFF
TRBV15	few	NA	TRBJ2-2	TGTGCCACCAGCCCCGGGGAGGTGGGAGAGCTGTTTTTT	CATSPGEVGELFF
TRBV7-2	once	NA	TRBJ2-7	TGTGCCAGCAGACAAGGTGTCTCCTACGAGCAGTACTTC	CASRQGVSYEQYF
TRBV12-3/TRBV12-4	many	NA	TRBJ2-3	TGTGCCAGCAGTAGTAGGATATCCTCGGATACGCAGTATTTT	CASSSRISSDTQYF
TRBV20-1	many	NA	TRBJ1-1	TGCAGTGCTACGCGCAAAGGGTGGAACACTGAAGCTTTCTTT	CSATRKGWNTEAFF
TRBV7-9	few	NA	TRBJ1-1	TGTGCCAGCAGCCCAAACTCCCTAGTGAACACTGAAGCTTTCTTT	CASSPNSLVNTEAFF
TRBV4-2	few	TRBD2	TRBJ2-1	TGTGCCAGCAGCCAAGATCTAGCGGGAGGTGGTTACAATGAGCAGTTCTTC	CASSQDLAGGGYNEQFF
TRBV12-3/TRBV12-4	NA	TRBD1	TRBJ1-5	TGTGCCAGCAGTTTATGGATGGGGACAGGAAAAAATCAGCCCCAGCATTTT	CASSLWMGTGKNQPQHF
TRBV12-3/TRBV12-4	many	NA	TRBJ1-2	TGTGCCAGCAGTCCACAGACAGGTTTTAACTATGGCTACACCTTC	CASSPQTGFNYGYTF
TRBV29-1	NA	TRBD1	TRBJ1-2	TGCAGCGTTGAAGGACAGGGGGTAGGTGGCTACACCTTC	CSVEGQGVGGYTF
TRBV7-8	few	TRBD2	TRBJ2-6	TGTGCCAGCAGCTTACCGGGACTAGCGGGAAGATCTGGGGCCAACGTCCTGACTTTC	CASSLPGLAGRSGANVLTF
TRBV7-8	NA	NA	TRBJ2-7	TGTGCCAGCAGCTCTCGGACAGCCTACGAGCAGTACTTC	CASSSRTAYEQYF
TRBV12-3/TRBV12-4	few	TRBD1	TRBJ2-3	TGTGCCAGCAGGCCTCGACAGGGGGCGCCGTTCGCAGATACGCAGTATTTT	CASRPRQGAPFADTQYF
TRBV6-1	few	TRBD1	TRBJ2-1	TGTGCCAGCAGACCCCCGGGACAGGGGAACTACAATGAGCAGTTCTTC	CASRPPGQGNYNEQFF
TRBV5-6	NA	NA	TRBJ1-2	TGTGCCAGCAGCCCTCGAACATCAGGTAATCGCTATGGCTACACCTTC	CASSPRTSGNRYGYTF
TRBV24-1	many	NA	TRBJ2-1	TGTGCCACCAGTGACCATGGGAGCGGGCTAAATACTGAGCAGTTCTTC	CATSDHGSGLNTEQFF
TRBV6-1	NA	NA	TRBJ1-1	TGTGCCAGCAGTGACGGGGGCAGATCGAACACTGAAGCTTTCTTT	CASSDGGRSNTEAFF
TRBV10-3	many	TRBD1	TRBJ2-7	TGTGCCATCAGTGGAGCCGGACAGGGGGTGTCCTACGAGCAGTACTTC	CAISGAGQGVSYEQYF
TRBV6-6	many	NA	TRBJ1-1	TGTGCAGGGGGGGTGGGCACTGAAGCTTTCTTT	CAGGVGTEAFF
TRBV7-3	few	TRBD2	TRBJ2-2	TGTGCCAGCAGCTTAACCCCCTCGGGACTAGCGGGGGAAGGGGAGCTGTTTTTT	CASSLTPSGLAGEGELFF
TRBV30	few	NA	TRBJ2-7	TGTGCCTGGAGTTATGAGGGGACGGGGGAGCAGTACTTC	CAWSYEGTGEQYF
TRBV7-9	few	TRBD1	TRBJ2-7	TGTGCCAGCAGCTTGGGGACAGGGCGGTACGAGCAGTACTTC	CASSLGTGRYEQYF
TRBV7-6	NA	NA	TRBJ1-3	TGTGCCAGCAGCCCACGGGACGTGAGCTCTGGAAACACCATATATTTT	CASSPRDVSSGNTIYF
TRBV7-9	NA	NA	TRBJ2-5	TGTGCCAGCAGCTTATCCCGGCCCGAAGAGACCCAGTACTTC	CASSLSRPEETQYF
TRBV5-1	few	NA	TRBJ1-1	TGCGCCAGCAGCCGACAGCAAATGAACACTGAAGCTTTCTTT	CASSRQQMNTEAFF
TRBV3-1	NA	TRBD1	TRBJ2-7	TGTGCCAGCAGCCAAGGGGGCTACCGGGACAGCCCCACCTACGAGCAGTACTTC	CASSQGGYRDSPTYEQYF
TRBV5-1	once	NA	TRBJ2-1	TGCGCCAGCAGCTTGGGGGCGCCAAGCTCCTACAATGAGCAGTTCTTC	CASSLGAPSSYNEQFF
TRBV5-1	NA	NA	TRBJ1-6	TGCGCCAGCAGCTTGGAGTCTGGTAATTCACCCCTCCACTTT	CASSLESGNSPLHF